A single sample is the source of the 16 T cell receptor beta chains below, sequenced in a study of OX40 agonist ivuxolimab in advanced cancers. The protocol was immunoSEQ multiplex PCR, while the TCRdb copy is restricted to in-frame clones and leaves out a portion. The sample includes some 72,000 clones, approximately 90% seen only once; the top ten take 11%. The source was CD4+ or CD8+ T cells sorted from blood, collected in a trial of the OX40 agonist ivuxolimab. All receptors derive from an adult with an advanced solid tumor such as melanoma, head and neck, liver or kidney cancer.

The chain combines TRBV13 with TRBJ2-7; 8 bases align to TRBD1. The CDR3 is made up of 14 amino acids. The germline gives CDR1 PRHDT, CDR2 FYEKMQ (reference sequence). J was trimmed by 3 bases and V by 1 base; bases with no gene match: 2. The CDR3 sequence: CASSLEGQDYEQYF. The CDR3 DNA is TGTGCCAGCAGCTTAGAGGGACAGGACTACGAGCAGTACTTC.

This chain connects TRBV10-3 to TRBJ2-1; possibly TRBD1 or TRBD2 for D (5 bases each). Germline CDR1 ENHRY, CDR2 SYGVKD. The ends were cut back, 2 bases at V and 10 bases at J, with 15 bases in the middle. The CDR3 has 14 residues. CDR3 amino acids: CAISEETMRDEQFF. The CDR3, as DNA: TGTGCCATCAGTGAGGAGACAATGAGGGACGAGCAGTTCTTC.

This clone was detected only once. This CDR3 reads CASSVGADTQYF. For the CDR3, the DNA is TGTGCCAGCAGCGTAGGGGCAGATACGCAGTATTTT. The chain is built from TRBV5-6 and TRBJ2-3; possibly TRBD1 for D (5 bases). CDR1 and CDR2 (germline): SGHDT, YYEEEE. The CDR3 covers 12 residues. V was shortened by 4 bases and J by 4 bases, with 7 bases between the two germline ends.

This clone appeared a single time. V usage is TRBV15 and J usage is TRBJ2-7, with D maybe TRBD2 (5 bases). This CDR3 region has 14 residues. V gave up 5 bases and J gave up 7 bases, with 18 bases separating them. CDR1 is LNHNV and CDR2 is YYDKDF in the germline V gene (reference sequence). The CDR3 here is CATSRERPVREQYF. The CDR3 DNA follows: TGTGCCACCAGCCGGGAACGCCCCGTGAGGGAGCAGTACTTC.

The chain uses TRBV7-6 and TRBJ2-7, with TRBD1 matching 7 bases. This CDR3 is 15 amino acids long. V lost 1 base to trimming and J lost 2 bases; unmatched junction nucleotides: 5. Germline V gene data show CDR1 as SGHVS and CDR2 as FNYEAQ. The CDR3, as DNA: TGTGCCAGCAGCTTAGGAGGACAGGAGCCCTACGAGCAGTACTTC. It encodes CASSLGGQEPYEQYF.

CDR3 DNA: TGTGCCAGTTCCGACAGCTACGAGCAGTACTTC. Its translation is CASSDSYEQYF. V gene TRBV19 combines with J gene TRBJ2-7; possible D gene TRBD1, 5 bases. This CDR3 has 11 amino acids. The ends were cut back, 8 bases at V and 3 bases at J, with 8 bases in the middle. Germline V gene lookup returns CDR1 LNHDA and CDR2 SQIVND (reference sequence).

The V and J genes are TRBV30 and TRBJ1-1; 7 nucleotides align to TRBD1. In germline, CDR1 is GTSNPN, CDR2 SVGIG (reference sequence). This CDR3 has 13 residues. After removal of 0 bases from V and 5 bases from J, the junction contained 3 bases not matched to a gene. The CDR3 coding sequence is TGTGCCTGGAGTGTAATACAGGGGACTGAAGCTTTCTTT. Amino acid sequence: CAWSVIQGTEAFF.

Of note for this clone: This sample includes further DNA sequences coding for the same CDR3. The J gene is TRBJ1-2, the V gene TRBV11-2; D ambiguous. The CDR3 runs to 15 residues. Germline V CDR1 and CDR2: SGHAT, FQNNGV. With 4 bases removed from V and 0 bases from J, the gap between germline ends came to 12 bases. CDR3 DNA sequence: TGTGCCAGCAGCTCCTTGCAAACAACTAACTATGGCTACACCTTC. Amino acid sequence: CASSSLQTTNYGYTF.

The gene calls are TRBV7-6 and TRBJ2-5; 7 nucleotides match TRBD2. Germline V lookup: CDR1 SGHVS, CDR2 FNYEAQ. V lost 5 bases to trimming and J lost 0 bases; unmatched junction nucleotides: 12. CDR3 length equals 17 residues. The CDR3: CASSARFPGGYQETQYF. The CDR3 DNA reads TGTGCCAGCAGCGCCCGGTTCCCGGGAGGTTACCAAGAGACCCAGTACTTC. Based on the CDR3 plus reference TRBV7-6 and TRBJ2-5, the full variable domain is GAGVSQSPRYKVTKRGQDVALRCDPISGHVSLYWYRQALGQGPEFLTYFNYEAQQDKSGLPNDRFSAERPEGSISTLTIQRTEQRDSAMYRCASSARFPGGYQETQYFGPGTRLLVL.

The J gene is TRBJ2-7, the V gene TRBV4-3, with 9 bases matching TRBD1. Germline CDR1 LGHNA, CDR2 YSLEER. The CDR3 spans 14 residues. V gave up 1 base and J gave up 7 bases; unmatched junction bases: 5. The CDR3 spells CASSQGQGVGEQYF. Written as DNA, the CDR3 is TGCGCCAGCAGCCAAGGACAGGGGGTGGGGGAGCAGTACTTC.

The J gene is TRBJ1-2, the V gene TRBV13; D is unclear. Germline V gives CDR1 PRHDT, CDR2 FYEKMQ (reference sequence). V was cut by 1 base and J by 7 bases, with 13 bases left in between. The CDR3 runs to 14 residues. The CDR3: CASSLVRTGRGYTF. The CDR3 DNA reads TGTGCCAGCAGCTTAGTACGTACGGGTCGTGGCTACACCTTC.

For the CDR3, the DNA is TGTGCCTGGAGTGGTGGACTGAACACCGGGGAGCTGTTTTTT. Encoded protein: CAWSGGLNTGELFF. This sequence joins TRBV30 and TRBJ2-2, with D maybe TRBD2 (5 bases). The V end was cut by 1 base, the J end by 1 base, with 7 bases between. CDR1 GTSNPN and CDR2 SVGIG come from the germline V gene (reference sequence). This CDR3 is built from 14 residues.

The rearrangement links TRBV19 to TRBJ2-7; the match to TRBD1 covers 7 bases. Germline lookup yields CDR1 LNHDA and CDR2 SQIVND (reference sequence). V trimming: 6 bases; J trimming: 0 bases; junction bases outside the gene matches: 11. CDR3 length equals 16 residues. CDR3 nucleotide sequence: TGTGCCAGTAGCCCAAGAGGGACAGAATTCTCCTACGAGCAGTACTTC. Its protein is CASSPRGTEFSYEQYF.

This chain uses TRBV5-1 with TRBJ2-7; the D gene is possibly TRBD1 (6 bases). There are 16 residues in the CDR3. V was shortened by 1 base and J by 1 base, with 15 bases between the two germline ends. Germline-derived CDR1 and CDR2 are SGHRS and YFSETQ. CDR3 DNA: TGCGCCAGCAGCTTGCCGTGGGACATATTGTCCTACGAGCAGTACTTC. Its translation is CASSLPWDILSYEQYF.

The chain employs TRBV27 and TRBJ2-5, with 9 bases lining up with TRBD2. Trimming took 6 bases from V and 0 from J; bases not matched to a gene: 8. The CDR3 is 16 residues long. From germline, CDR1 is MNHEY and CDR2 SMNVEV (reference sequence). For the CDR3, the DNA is TGTGCCAGCAGACCAATAGCGGGGGAAGACCAAGAGACCCAGTACTTC. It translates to CASRPIAGEDQETQYF.

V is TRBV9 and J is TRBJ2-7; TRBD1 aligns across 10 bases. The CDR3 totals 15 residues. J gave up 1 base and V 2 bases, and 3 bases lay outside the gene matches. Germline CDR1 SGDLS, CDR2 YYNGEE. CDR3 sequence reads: CASSVGTGVSYEQYF. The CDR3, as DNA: TGTGCCAGCAGCGTCGGGACAGGGGTTTCCTACGAGCAGTACTTC.